What follows are 31 T cell receptor beta chains derived from one specimen sequenced in a study of molecular identifiers for immune sequencing clone quantification. TCRdb independently ran MiXCR on the PCR reads; one entry per CDR3 protein. Counted here are 400,000 to 600,000 distinct CDR3 sequences, around 23% occurring once; the ten biggest clones make up 0.7% to 0.9%. The sample comprised naive CD8+ T cells from blood, with Jurkat cell RNA spiked in. The subset: FACS-sorted CD8+CD4-CCR7+CD45RA+ naive T cells. The receptors derive from a human donor in good health. Some libraries in this study had Jurkat cell RNA spiked in.

The chain employs TRBV4-3 and TRBJ2-7; 9 bases match TRBD1. The CDR3 consists of 16 residues. J was trimmed by 0 bases and V by 3 bases; bases with no gene match: 6. Germline loops: CDR1 LGHNA, CDR2 YSLEER. CDR3 sequence: CASSQTWDRVSYEQYF. DNA of the CDR3: TGCGCCAGCAGCCAGACTTGGGACAGGGTCTCCTACGAGCAGTACTTC.

Remarks on this clonotype: An end of the junction differs from the germline gene, which may be a read error. The rearrangement joins TRBV2 to TRBJ1-1; TRBD1 matches at 7 bases. CDR3 length equals 15 residues. Germline CDR1 SNHLY, CDR2 FYNNEI. The CDR3: CASRRGRDSSTEALF. The CDR3, as DNA: TGTGCGAGCAGGAGAGGACGGGACAGTTCGACTGAAGCTCTCTTT.

This clonotype was counted only a few times. V usage is TRBV4-1 and J usage is TRBJ2-5; 8 bases are shared with TRBD2. V shed 3 bases, J shed 4 bases, and the junction held 7 bases outside the gene matches. The CDR3 contains 15 residues. Germline CDR1 is MGHRA and CDR2 is YSYEKL. The CDR3 loop is CASSHGTSVRETQYF. The DNA for the CDR3 is TGCGCCAGCAGCCACGGGACTAGTGTTAGAGAGACCCAGTACTTC.

This clonotype was counted ten times or more. The chain links TRBV7-9 to TRBJ2-1; D tentatively reads TRBD1 or TRBD2 (5 bases each). CDR3 length equals 12 residues. Trimming left V 4 bases short and J 6 bases short, with 7 bases between. Germline-derived CDR1 and CDR2 are SEHNR and FQNEAQ (reference sequence). The CDR3 DNA reads TGTGCCAGCAGCTACGGGACCAATGAGCAGTTCTTC. This gives the protein CASSYGTNEQFF.

This clonotype turned up a few times. This chain joins TRBV7-9 and TRBJ1-1; D is perhaps TRBD1 (5 bases). With 1 base removed from V and 9 bases from J, the gap between germline ends came to 9 bases. Germline V gives CDR1 SEHNR, CDR2 FQNEAQ (reference sequence). The CDR3 spans 12 residues. Written as DNA, the CDR3 is TGTGCCAGCAGCTTAGGGGGGTCTCAAGCTTTCTTT. Translation gives CASSLGGSQAFF. The full variable domain, with the rest looked up from reference TRBV7-9 and TRBJ1-1, is DTGVSQNPRHKITKRGQNVTFRCDPISEHNRLYWYRQTLGQGPEFLTYFQNEAQLEKSRLLSDRFSAERPKGSFSTLEIQRTEQGDSAMYLCASSLGGSQAFFGQGTRLTVV.

Turning to this clonotype: A much larger clone lies a single base off, so this may be a read error. The chain uses TRBV23-1 and TRBJ2-4; maybe TRBD1 (6 bases). TRBV23-1 is an ORF, with its function uncertain. CDR3 length equals 16 residues. The CDR3 DNA sequence: TGCGCCAGCGGTCAGTCCAGGGGAAAGGCCAAAAACATTCAGTACTTC. Its translation: CASGQSRGKAKNIQYF.

Concerning this clonotype: A single base separates this from a much larger clone, so it may be a read error. V and J are TRBV7-9 and TRBJ2-4, with TRBD2 as a possible D gene (6 bases). Germline CDR1 SEHNR, CDR2 FQNEAQ (reference sequence). This CDR3 region has 15 residues. CDR3 coding DNA: TGTGCCGGCAGCCATGCGAGCGGAGGGAAAAACATTCAGTACTTC. It encodes CAGSHASGGKNIQYF.

This clonotype was seen a handful of times. The chain is built from TRBV29-1 and TRBJ2-1; TRBD1 might be the D (7 bases). The CDR3 has 13 residues. Germline V gene lookup returns CDR1 SQVTM and CDR2 ANQGSEA. Between the trimmed V and J ends, which lost 7 bases and 4 bases, there was a span of 14 bases. The CDR3 nucleotides read TGCAGCGGTGGGCAGGGGGGTTACAATGAGCAGTTCTTC. Protein product: CSGGQGGYNEQFF.

This clonotype was observed at least ten times. The gene calls are TRBV4-1 and TRBJ1-1; the D gene is possibly TRBD1 (5 bases). Trimming pared 1 base from V and 0 bases from J, leaving 12 bases between. The CDR3 is 16 amino acids. Looked up from germline, CDR1 is MGHRA and CDR2 is YSYEKL. The CDR3 nucleotides read TGCGCCAGCAGCCAAGTGACAGCTTTAATGAACACTGAAGCTTTCTTT. It is translated as CASSQVTALMNTEAFF.

This chain uses TRBV20-1 with TRBJ2-5, with D tentatively TRBD1 (5 bases). V lost 4 bases and J 2 bases, leaving 17 bases between the germline ends. CDR1 is DFQATT and CDR2 is SNEGSKA in the germline V gene (reference sequence). This CDR3 region has 15 residues. CDR3 region: CSATLGMGPQETQYF. The DNA for the CDR3 is TGCAGTGCTACGCTTGGGATGGGGCCACAAGAGACCCAGTACTTC.

For this clonotype: One base away lies a much larger clone, so this may be a sequencing read error. V is TRBV5-3 and J is TRBJ1-5, with D unclear. Being an ORF, TRBV5-3 has a function that is uncertain. The CDR3 runs to 13 residues. This CDR3 is CVSSLVENQPQHF. CDR3 in DNA: TGTGTCAGCAGCTTGGTAGAAAATCAGCCCCAGCATTTT.

With regard to this clonotype: A clone one base away is much larger, so this may be a read error. This chain connects TRBV7-2 to TRBJ2-3; D gene unclear. CDR3 length: 13 residues. CDR1 is SGHTA and CDR2 is FQGNSA in the germline V gene. CDR3 DNA sequence: TGTGCCAGCGGCTTAACGGCTGCAGATACGCAGTATTTT. Encoded protein: CASGLTAADTQYF.

The chain has TRBV30 and TRBJ2-7, with D possibly being TRBD1 (5 bases). Germline values: CDR1 GTSNPN, CDR2 SVGIG (reference sequence). Trimming took off 5 bases at V and 6 bases at J, with 14 bases between the two ends. The CDR3 contains 12 residues. Here the CDR3 DNA reads TGTGCCTGGGGAGACAGTTGGGTCGAGCAGTACTTC. Translation: CAWGDSWVEQYF.

This clonotype was recorded a few times. The chain recombines TRBV24-1 with TRBJ2-3; no clear D. Trimming took 3 bases from V and 7 from J, leaving 4 bases between them. The CDR3 totals 11 residues. Germline assignment: CDR1 KGHDR and CDR2 SFDVKD. The CDR3 region has the DNA TGTGCCACCAGTGATCCAAATACGCAGTATTTT. This sequence encodes CATSDPNTQYF.

The chain has TRBV12-3 or TRBV12-4 and TRBJ1-1; D gene unclear. V dropped 4 bases and J dropped 0 bases, with 12 bases sitting between them. The CDR3 is 15 amino acids. The CDR3 DNA reads as TGTGCCAGCAGTTCCCTGAGGTCCCTGAACACTGAAGCTTTCTTT. It codes for CASSSLRSLNTEAFF.

On this clonotype itself: One base away lies a much larger clone, so this may be a sequencing read error. This rearrangement joins TRBV29-1 to TRBJ1-2, with D possibly TRBD1 on 5 matching bases. Germline-derived CDR1 and CDR2 are SQVTM and ANQGSEA. The CDR3 is 15 amino acids. CDR3 sequence: CGVDHGTGGNYGYTF. The DNA for the CDR3 is TGCGGCGTTGACCACGGTACAGGCGGTAACTATGGCTACACCTTC.

The chain couples TRBV27 to TRBJ2-3; possible D gene TRBD1, 6 bases. Germline assignment: CDR1 MNHEY and CDR2 SMNVEV (reference sequence). Between the trimmed V and J ends, which lost 0 bases and 6 bases, there was a span of 13 bases. The CDR3 loop spans 15 amino acids. For the CDR3, the DNA is TGTGCCAGCAGTTTATCGAGCACAGGGCAGGATACGCAGTATTTT. The encoded protein is CASSLSSTGQDTQYF.

Worth noting for this clonotype: The junction and the germline gene differ at one end; a read error may be behind it. The gene calls are TRBV20-1 and TRBJ2-1; 9 nucleotides line up with TRBD1. The germline gives CDR1 DFQATT, CDR2 SNEGSKA (reference sequence). The CDR3 runs to 19 residues. The CDR3 coding sequence is TGCAGTGCTAGAGATAGCGGAACCCCGGGACAGGGCCTATACAATGAGCAGATCTTC. Translated, it gives CSARDSGTPGQGLYNEQIF.

To note about this clonotype: A read error may be the cause here, since a much bigger clone is one base away. The gene calls are TRBV19 and TRBJ1-5, with D unresolved. The CDR3 length is 14 residues. Germline CDR1 reads LNHDA; CDR2 reads SQIVND (reference sequence). CDR3 loop: CASSNPRTVQPQDF. The CDR3 DNA reads TGTGCCAGTAGTAATCCCAGAACGGTCCAGCCCCAGGATTTT. Filled out from reference TRBV19 and TRBJ1-5, the complete variable domain reads DGGITQSPKYLFRKEGQNVTLSCEQNLNHDAMYWYRQDPGQGLRLIYYSQIVNDFQKGDIAEGYSVSREKKESFPLTVTSAQKNPTAFYLCASSNPRTVQPQDFGDGTRLSIL.

The chain has TRBV5-6 and TRBJ1-1; D remains unclear. Trimming removed 3 bases at V and 5 bases at J, with 14 bases between. The CDR3 has 14 residues. The germline CDR1 and CDR2 sequences are SGHDT and YYEEEE. The DNA of the CDR3 is TGTGCCAGCAGCTCGGGTAGTAGTTTGACTGAAGCTTTCTTT. Protein: CASSSGSSLTEAFF.

This clonotype was seen more than once but under ten times. V and J are TRBV12-3 or TRBV12-4 and TRBJ1-2; D not certain. The length of the CDR3 is 13 residues. V lost 1 base to trimming and J lost 6 bases, with 9 bases between them. CDR3 coding DNA: TGTGCCAGCAGTTTAGTCAGGAGCCATGGCTACACCTTC. As protein: CASSLVRSHGYTF.

This clonotype was found many times. The rearrangement links TRBV10-3 to TRBJ2-5; 7 bases align to TRBD1. V lost 10 bases, J lost 2 bases, and 4 bases stayed unmatched. Germline V gene sequence: CDR1 ENHRY, CDR2 SYGVKD. The CDR3 sequence is 12 residues long. This chain's CDR3 is CATSGQQETQYF. The CDR3 DNA is TGTGCCACGTCGGGACAGCAAGAGACCCAGTACTTC.

Notes on this clonotype: A clone one base away is much larger, so this may be a read error. The chain carries TRBV4-1 and TRBJ1-4; D remains ambiguous. Germline V CDR1 and CDR2: MGHRA, YSYEKL. Trimming removed 4 bases from V and 6 bases from J, with 12 bases in between. The CDR3 extends over 14 amino acids. Here the CDR3 reads CASSRPKADEKLFF. The CDR3 DNA reads as TGCGCCAGCAGCCGCCCGAAGGCGGATGAAAAACTGTTTTTT.

The chain combines TRBV12-3 or TRBV12-4 with TRBJ2-2; no clear D gene. Trimming stripped 7 bases from V and 6 bases from J, with 9 bases between. This CDR3 is 12 amino acids long. CDR3 sequence reads: CASTLSPGELFF. The CDR3 nucleotides are TGTGCCAGCACCCTATCCCCCGGGGAGCTGTTTTTT.

Notes on this clonotype: This may arise from a read error, as a much more abundant clone is one base away. The chain uses TRBV4-2 and TRBJ2-3; D is uncertain. CDR1 is LGHNA and CDR2 is YNFKEQ in the germline V gene. The CDR3 contains 14 residues. Written as DNA, the CDR3 is TGTGCCAGCAGCCAAGGATCTAACACAGATGCGCAGTATTTT. This codes for CASSQGSNTDAQYF.

Worth noting for this clonotype: A much larger clonotype is one base distant, so this may be a read error. The chain uses TRBV6-5 and TRBJ2-7; D possibly matches TRBD1 or TRBD2 (5 bases each). The length of the CDR3 is 13 residues. Germline V gene lookup returns CDR1 MNHEY and CDR2 SVGAGI. CDR3 sequence: CASSYSGPDEPYF. The CDR3 bases are TGTGCCAGCAGTTACTCGGGACCTGACGAGCCGTACTTC.

This clonotype was recorded many times. The genes are TRBV4-3 and TRBJ1-3; D gene unclear. Between the trimmed V and J ends, which lost 1 base and 0 bases, there was a span of 10 bases. The CDR3 is 16 amino acids. The germline CDR1 and CDR2 sequences are LGHNA and YSLEER. CDR3 region: CASSQGNENSGNTIYF. The CDR3 DNA sequence: TGCGCCAGCAGCCAAGGAAACGAGAACTCTGGAAACACCATATATTTT.

About this clonotype itself: The CDR3 does not close with the conserved phenylalanine or tryptophan, likely indicating a read error. CDR3: CASSELQVLPTDTQYL. Here the CDR3 DNA reads TGTGCCAGCAGTGAATTACAGGTCTTACCCACAGATACGCAGTATCTT. The chain uses TRBV2 and TRBJ2-3; D is perhaps TRBD1 (5 bases). The CDR3 sequence is 16 residues long. Germline loops: CDR1 SNHLY, CDR2 FYNNEI. Trimming stripped 2 bases from V and 2 bases from J, with 14 bases between.

The chain joins TRBV12-3 or TRBV12-4 to TRBJ1-5; no clear D gene. V was pared by 5 bases and J by 2 bases, with 16 bases between. CDR3 length: 16 amino acids. CDR3 in DNA: TGTGCCAGCAGTCCTAGTACGGGGTCGGGCAATCAGCCCCAGCATTTT. Translated, it gives CASSPSTGSGNQPQHF.

The chain recombines TRBV9 with TRBJ2-3, with D hard to call. The germline V gene encodes CDR1 SGDLS and CDR2 YYNGEE. Trimming removed 3 bases from V and 8 bases from J, with 10 bases in between. The CDR3 loop spans 12 amino acids. CDR3 amino acids: CASSGSSGTQYF. The CDR3, as DNA: TGTGCCAGCAGCGGGAGCTCAGGTACGCAGTATTTT. The full variable domain, in which reference TRBV9 and TRBJ2-3 provide the parts outside the CDR3, is DSGVTQTPKHLITATGQRVTLRCSPRSGDLSVYWYQQSLDQGLQFLIQYYNGEERAKGNILERFSAQQFPDLHSELNLSSLELGDSALYFCASSGSSGTQYFGPGTRLTVL.

Remarks on this clonotype: A junction boundary mismatches the germline segment, possibly from a read error. The V call is TRBV5-4, the J call TRBJ2-2, with D tentatively TRBD2 (6 bases). Germline V gives CDR1 SGHNT, CDR2 YYREEE (reference sequence). This CDR3 is 15 amino acids long. The CDR3 nucleotides read TGTGCCAGCAGCTTGGTCGCGGGGCCCACCGGGGGGCTGTTTTTT. Translating gives CASSLVAGPTGGLFF.